This T cell receptor (beta chain) was found in a study of blood T cell repertoires in COVID-19 (dated by TCRdb to about 2020). Regarding the research as a whole: The collaborator samples originated in the United States, Italy and Spain and spanned the acute and convalescent phases of COVID-19. Samples were obtained from the ongoing ImmuneRACE study (first 160 participants) and from some 1,300 subjects provided by 6 global collaborators. The sample metadata nearly always contained a de-identified subject ID, COVID-19 status, age in years and sex. Deeply sampled blood TCRbeta repertoires from subjects exposed to, actively infected with, or recovered from COVID-19 were included in the dataset. The repertoires were released in a freely available public database intended as a resource for research on the immune response to SARS-CoV-2. Where available, HLA class I and class II types were obtained from metadata supplied by the sample provider rather than from assay-based typing. The prospective study material was composed of cDNA or gDNA derived from T cells, B-cell-depleted T cells, or PBMCs.

With respect to this clone: Which antigen it targets is not known. No much larger clonotype is one base removed from it; base qualities were not supplied.

Collaborating institutions collected whole blood in K2EDTA tubes following their own protocols. For TCRbeta analysis, collaborator samples were shipped as frozen whole blood, as isolated PBMCs, or as DNA extracted from either sample type. Overall study outcomes, separate from this receptor: How much clinical and demographic metadata was included differed by source and by participant, and the metadata was provided uncurated.

TCRbeta CDR3 regions were amplified from genomic DNA by means of the immunoSEQ Assay, a bias-controlled multiplex PCR. The authors processed their data as follows. Nucleated cell counts per sample were estimated from amplification of reference gene primers within the assay. To quantify the absolute abundance of each unique TCRbeta CDR3 rearrangement, sequence reads were collapsed and filtered. For each sample, productive Simpson clonality was calculated by taking the square root of Simpson's diversity index across productive rearrangements. This immuneACCESS table, as held by TCRdb, lists in-frame sequences with V and J called but not all clones. Of the missing ones, under half trace to an unresolved V gene in checked studies; the others have no known cause. V and J calls and clone size come straight from that table; D and trimming were deduced from the DNA. The sample profile shows about 270,000 clones; about nine tenths of them were found once. Of the sample, roughly 8.5% falls within the top ten clones.

Input material: peripheral blood. This TCR was sampled from a man aged 40-49 years with active or convalescent COVID-19.

The CDR3 has the sequence CASSGQGAFTGELFF. The DNA reads TGTGCCAGCAGTGGACAGGGGGCGTTTACCGGGGAGCTGTTTTTT. The sequence joins TRBV27 to TRBJ2-2; TRBD1 matches 11 bases in the middle. At the junction V is shortened by 5 bases and J by 5 bases; bases outside the gene matches: 4. The CDR3 starts with the cysteine, ends with the phenylalanine, and has 15 residues. CDR3 DNA is the only sequence kept; it has 45 bases, read in frame from the first base. Reading the germline V gene (reference sequence) gives CDR1 MNHEY and CDR2 SMNVEV.